The clone carrying this T cell receptor beta chain was observed a few times. Authors' methods: Estimation of nucleated cell counts was performed using reference gene primer amplification. Sequencing used immunoSEQ multiplex PCR; TCRdb keeps in-frame clones, though not all of them. D and trimming were read from the DNA, whereas the V and J calls and clone size are those reported in that table. The repertoire holds around 190,000 clones, 85% to 90% seen once, with around 21% in the top ten. This sample stems from a study of blood T cell repertoires in COVID-19. Study-wide context: COVID-19 samples from acute and convalescent phases originated in the United States, Italy and Spain. Sources were T cells, B-cell-depleted T cells, or PBMCs; the material itself was cDNA or gDNA.

J gave up 2 bases and V 4 bases, and 9 bases lay outside the gene matches. The CDR3 is 16 amino acids. Germline CDR1 MDHEN, CDR2 SYDVKM. The material sequenced was peripheral blood. The chain employs TRBV28 and TRBJ2-7, with 9 bases that match TRBD1. The TCR originated in a man aged 65 to 85 with active or convalescent COVID-19. CDR3 amino acids: CASSSTGGKGTYEQYF. In DNA, the CDR3 is TGTGCCAGCAGTTCGACAGGGGGAAAAGGCACCTACGAGCAGTACTTC.